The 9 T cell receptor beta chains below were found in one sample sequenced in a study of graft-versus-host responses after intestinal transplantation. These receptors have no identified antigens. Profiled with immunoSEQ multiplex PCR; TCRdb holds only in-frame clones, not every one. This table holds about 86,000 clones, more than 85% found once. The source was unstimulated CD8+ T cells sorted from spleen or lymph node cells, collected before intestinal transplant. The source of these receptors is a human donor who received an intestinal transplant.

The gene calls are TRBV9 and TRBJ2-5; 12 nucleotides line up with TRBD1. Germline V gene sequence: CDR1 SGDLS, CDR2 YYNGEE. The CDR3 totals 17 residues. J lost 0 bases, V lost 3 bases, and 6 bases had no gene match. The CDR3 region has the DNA TGTGCCAGCAGCGATGGGACAGGGGGCAAGTACCAAGAGACCCAGTACTTC. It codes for CASSDGTGGKYQETQYF.

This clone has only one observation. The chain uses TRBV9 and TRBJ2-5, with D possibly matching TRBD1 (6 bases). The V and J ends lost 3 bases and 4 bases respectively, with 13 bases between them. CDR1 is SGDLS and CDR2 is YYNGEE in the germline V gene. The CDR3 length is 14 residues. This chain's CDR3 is CASSETGTSETQYF. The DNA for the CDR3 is TGTGCCAGCAGCGAGACAGGTACCTCAGAGACCCAGTACTTC.

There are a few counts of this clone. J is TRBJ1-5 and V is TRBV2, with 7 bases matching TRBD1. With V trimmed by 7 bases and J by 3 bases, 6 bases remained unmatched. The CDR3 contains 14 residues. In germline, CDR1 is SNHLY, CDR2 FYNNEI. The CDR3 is CASTTTGINQPQHF. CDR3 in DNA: TGTGCCAGCACCACGACAGGGATCAATCAGCCCCAGCATTTT.

The CDR3 reads CSVAGTSGSGDTQYF. The DNA for the CDR3 is TGCAGCGTTGCTGGGACTAGCGGGAGCGGGGATACGCAGTATTTT. This chain connects TRBV29-1 to TRBJ2-3; 14 bases are a match to TRBD2. Trimming at V came to 4 bases and at J to 6 bases, leaving 6 bases not matched to a gene. The germline V gene encodes CDR1 SQVTM and CDR2 ANQGSEA. This CDR3 is built from 15 residues.

DNA for the CDR3: TGCGCCAGCAGCCAAGACAGGTTTTACACTGAAGCTTTCTTT. Its translation: CASSQDRFYTEAFF. The V and J genes are TRBV4-1 and TRBJ1-1; D is uncertain. The CDR3 consists of 14 residues. With 0 bases removed from V and 3 bases from J, the gap between germline ends came to 8 bases. Looked up from germline, CDR1 is MGHRA and CDR2 is YSYEKL.

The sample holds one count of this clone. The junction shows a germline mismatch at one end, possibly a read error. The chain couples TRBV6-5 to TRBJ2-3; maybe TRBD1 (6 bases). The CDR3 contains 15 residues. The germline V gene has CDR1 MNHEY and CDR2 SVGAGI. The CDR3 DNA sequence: TGTGCCAGCCGTTACAGGGAGCCTAGCACAGATACGCAGTATTTT. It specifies CASRYREPSTDTQYF.

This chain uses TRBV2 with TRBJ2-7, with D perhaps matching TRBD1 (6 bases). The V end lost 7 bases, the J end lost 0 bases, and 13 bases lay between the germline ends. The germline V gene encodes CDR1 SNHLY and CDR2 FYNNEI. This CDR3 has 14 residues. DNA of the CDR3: TGTGCCAGCAAGGTCGACAGGAGCTCCTACGAGCAGTACTTC. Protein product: CASKVDRSSYEQYF.

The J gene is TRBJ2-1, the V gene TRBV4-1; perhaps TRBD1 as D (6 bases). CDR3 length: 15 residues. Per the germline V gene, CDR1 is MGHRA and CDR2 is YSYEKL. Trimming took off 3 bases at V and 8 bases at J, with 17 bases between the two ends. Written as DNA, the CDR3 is TGCGCCAGCAGCCATAAAGGGACACCCAACGATGAGCAGTTCTTC. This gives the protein CASSHKGTPNDEQFF.

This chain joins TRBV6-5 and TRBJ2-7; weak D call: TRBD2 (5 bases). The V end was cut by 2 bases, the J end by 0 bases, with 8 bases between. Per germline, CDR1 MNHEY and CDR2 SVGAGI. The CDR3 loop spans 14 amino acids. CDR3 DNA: TGTGCCAGCAGTTACGGGCGGGCCTCCTACGAGCAGTACTTC. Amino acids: CASSYGRASYEQYF.